This T cell receptor beta chain came from a study of blood T cell repertoires in COVID-19. Study summary: From the United States, Italy and Spain came samples of acute and convalescent COVID-19. T cells, B-cell-depleted T cells, or PBMCs supplied cDNA or gDNA.

The CDR3 is 16 residues long. V dropped 2 bases and J dropped 6; count of bases not matched to a gene: 7. Germline values: CDR1 MNHEY, CDR2 SVGEGT. In the authors' methods: Estimates of nucleated cell counts were drawn from the amplification of reference gene primers. Repertoires were generated with immunoSEQ multiplex PCR, while TCRdb's copy carries only in-frame clones and drops some. The DNA was the basis for D and trimming; V, J and clone size are from that table. The data show around 200,000 clones, less than 80% seen once. This clone is a singleton in its sample. The TCR originated in a man aged 45-65 years who had recovered from COVID-19. Sequencing was carried out using peripheral blood. The chain uses TRBV6-2 or TRBV6-3 and TRBJ2-1, with 10 bases aligning to TRBD2. CDR3 nucleotide sequence: TGTGCCAGCAGTTACCCCAGCGGGAGGGCCCTCAATGAGCAGTTCTTC. The encoded protein is CASSYPSGRALNEQFF.